This TCR beta chain was documented in a study of blood T cell repertoires in COVID-19. Study-wide background: From the United States, Italy and Spain came samples of acute and convalescent COVID-19. PBMCs, B-cell-depleted T cells, or T cells were the source of the cDNA or gDNA that made up the material.

Original data processing: Quantification of nucleated cells was approximated via reference gene primer amplification. The assay was immunoSEQ multiplex PCR, and TCRdb's table has in-frame clones only and misses some. V, J and clone size are taken as reported in that table, and D and trimming were inferred from the DNA itself. The sample consists of approximately 500,000 clones, 80% to 90% of them appearing once. Germline V gene sequence: CDR1 SGDLS, CDR2 YYNGEE. V gave up 0 bases and J gave up 3 bases; unmatched junction bases: 5. This CDR3 comprises 16 residues. Note on this clone: Within the sample, other DNA sequences also encode this same CDR3.

This clonotype was sampled from a human donor in a cohort sampled during active COVID-19. Input material: peripheral blood. The chain couples TRBV9 to TRBJ2-1, with 8 bases matching TRBD2. The CDR3 protein is CASSVGPSGSYNEQFF. DNA of the CDR3: TGTGCCAGCAGCGTAGGGCCCAGCGGGAGCTACAATGAGCAGTTCTTC.